The text below deals with one TCR beta chain. This receptor's antigen is unknown. There are no base qualities to consult, and no much larger clone falls within one base. The data belong to a study of early T cells in non-severe SARS-CoV-2 infection listed by TCRdb under 2021. About the investigation overall: Because TCR sequencing relied on bulk RNA taken from unsorted whole blood, pairing of alpha and beta chains was not possible.

This was a case-control study nested in a cohort of healthcare workers in London, UK, who had nasopharyngeal swab PCR tests and blood samples taken every week. Healthcare workers were recruited during the week of the UK lockdown, between 23 and 31 March 2020, and followed weekly for up to 16 weeks. Libraries were constructed by 5' RACE. The sequencing machine was a NextSeq 500. To correct for sequencing error and PCR bias, the TCR library protocol tagged individual cDNA molecules with unique molecular identifiers. TCR alpha and beta chains were both sequenced, and the abundances of alpha and beta sequences in each sample were closely correlated with each other. The original methods were these. Decombinator V4 was used to annotate TCR sequences for V gene, J gene and CDR3. Expanded TCRs were defined as changing significantly between any two time points under a Poisson model with p below 0.0001. TCR abundances were normalised to the total number of TCRs sequenced per sample and were expressed as counts per million. MAIT TCRs were defined by TRAV1-2 paired with TRAJ12, TRAJ20 or TRAJ33, and iNKT TCRs by TRAV10 paired with TRAJ18. VDJdb, accessed 1 November 2021, was searched for CMV, EBV and SARS-CoV-2 annotated TCRs, excluding TCRs annotated for multiple antigens. In-frame beta chains were kept once TCRdb had trimmed the public reads at Q25 with fastp and called clones with MiXCR. Under each unique CDR3 protein, matching rows form one entry showing the most common genes and DNA. TCRdb, not the authors, supplied the V and J calls. This sample comprises approximately 110,000 distinct CDR3 sequences, 14% to 15% of them detected only once. The ten biggest clones cover 21% of the sample.

The CDR3 numbers 15 residues from cysteine through phenylalanine. Only the CDR3 DNA is retained, 45 bases long and in frame from the first base. Looking up the germline V gene yields CDR1 SGHRS and CDR2 YFSETQ. For this chain, trimming is 4 bases at the V end and 5 bases at the J end, and the number of junction bases without a gene match is 6. General findings and caveats noted by the study authors: VDJdb matching was skewed toward anti-spike CD8 responses and likely underestimated virus-specific expansions, missing private and CD4 specificities.

The chain uses TRBV5-1 and TRBJ2-4, with 10 bases aligning to TRBD1. Sequences were obtained from whole blood. The sequence derives from an adult who was a healthcare worker with PCR-confirmed SARS-CoV-2 infection or an uninfected control (not recorded which). The nucleotide sequence reads as follows: TGCGCCAGCAGCCTTACCGGGACAGGGGAAAACATTCAGTACTTC. This is translated as CASSLTGTGENIQYF.